In this sample, the clone carrying this T cell receptor (beta chain) turned up many times. Its antigen is as yet unknown. The germline gives CDR1 MDHEN, CDR2 SYDVKM. The V gene lost 7 bases and the J gene lost 6 bases, with 15 bases spanning the gap. The CDR3 consists of 14 residues. This record belongs to a study of T cells in Graves' hyperthyroidism and ophthalmopathy. Study-wide results and caveats: In the analysis, a 13 V-J model separated ophthalmopathy from stable hyperthyroidism.

Patients with uncontrolled infections, other autoimmune diseases, pregnancy or lactation were excluded. PBMCs came from about 10 ml fresh peripheral blood. The source material, RNA transcripts, was used to amplify TCR beta CDR3 regions. The HTBI set primed first-round TCR CDR3 RT-PCR. One entry per CDR3 protein, called by TCRdb with MiXCR from the multiplex PCR reads. This table has approximately 610,000 distinct CDR3 sequences, approximately 14% appearing once. This receptor was identified in a woman in her forties with Graves' ophthalmopathy. The sequenced sample consisted of blood. The rearrangement links TRBV28 to TRBJ2-2, with D hard to call. This CDR3 is CASTPPREAGELFF. CDR3 sequence (DNA): TGTGCCAGCACCCCCCCTCGAGAGGCCGGGGAGCTGTTTTTT. Full variable domain (missing parts from reference TRBV28 and TRBJ2-2): DVKVTQSSRYLVKRTGEKVFLECVQDMDHENMFWYRQDPGLGLRLIYFSYDVKMKEKGDIPEGYSVSREKKERFSLILESASTNQTSMYLCASTPPREAGELFFGEGSRLTVL.